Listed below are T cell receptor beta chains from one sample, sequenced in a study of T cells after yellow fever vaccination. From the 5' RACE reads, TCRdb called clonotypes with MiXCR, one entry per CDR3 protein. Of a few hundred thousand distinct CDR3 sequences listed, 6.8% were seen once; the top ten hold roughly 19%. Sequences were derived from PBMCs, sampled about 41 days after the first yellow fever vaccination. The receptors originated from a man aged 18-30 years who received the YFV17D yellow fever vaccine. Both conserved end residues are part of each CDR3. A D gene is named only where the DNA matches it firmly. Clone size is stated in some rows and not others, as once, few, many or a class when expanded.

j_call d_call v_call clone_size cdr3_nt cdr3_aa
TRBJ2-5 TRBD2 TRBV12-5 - TGTGCTAGTGGTTTGACTCAAATAAGGGGGCTAGCGGGGGTCCATCAAGAGACCCAGTACTTC CASGLTQIRGLAGVHQETQYF
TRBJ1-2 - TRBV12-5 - TGTGCTAGTGGTTTGGTCCCGGGCCCGGCTGGCTACACCTTC CASGLVPGPAGYTF
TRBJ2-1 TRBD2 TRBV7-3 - TGTGCCAGCGCAAAGCGACTAGCGGGGGTTAATGAGCAGTTCTTC CASAKRLAGVNEQFF
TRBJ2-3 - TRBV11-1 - TGTGCCAGCCGAGGCGGGGGCCGGGTAGATACGCAGTATTTT CASRGGGRVDTQYF
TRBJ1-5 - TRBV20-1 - TGCAGTGCTAAGGGTATCAATCAGCCCCAGCATTTT CSAKGINQPQHF
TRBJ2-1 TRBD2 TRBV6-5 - TGTGCCAGCAGTTACGGGCCGGGGGGGCTGAGTGAGCAGTTCTTC CASSYGPGGLSEQFF
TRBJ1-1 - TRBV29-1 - TGCAGCTCCTCGGAGGGGGGGGGCACTGAAGCTTTCTTT CSSSEGGGTEAFF
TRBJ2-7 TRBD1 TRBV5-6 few TGTGCCAGCAGCAGGACAGGTCCGAACGAGCAGTACTTC CASSRTGPNEQYF
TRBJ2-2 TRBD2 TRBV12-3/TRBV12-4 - TGTGCCAGCAGTTTCGCTGTAGCGGGGGCCCTCACCGGGGAGCTGTTTTTT CASSFAVAGALTGELFF
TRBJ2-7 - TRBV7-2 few TGTGCCAGCAGCTCAGACAGATTTTCCTACGAGCAGTACTTC CASSSDRFSYEQYF
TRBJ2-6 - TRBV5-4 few TGTGCCAGCAGCGGCGTTACAGGGCCCGCTGGGGCCAACGTCCTGACTTTC CASSGVTGPAGANVLTF
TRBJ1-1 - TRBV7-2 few TGTGCCAGCAGCCGAAATAGACACCTTGAAGCTTTCTTT CASSRNRHLEAFF
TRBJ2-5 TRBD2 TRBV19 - TGTGCCAGTAGTATCCGGAGCGGGGGGCCGTGGGAGACCCAGTACTTC CASSIRSGGPWETQYF
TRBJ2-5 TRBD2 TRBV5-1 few TGCGCCAGCAGCTTGGGCCAGACTAGCGGGGGTGAGACCCAGTACTTC CASSLGQTSGGETQYF
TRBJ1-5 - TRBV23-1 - TGCGCCAGCAGTCAATTTTTCCCTCCCATGGACTATAGCAATCAGCCCCAGCATTTT CASSQFFPPMDYSNQPQHF
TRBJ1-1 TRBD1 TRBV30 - TGTGCCTGGGGGACAGGGTACACTGAAGCTTTCTTT CAWGTGYTEAFF
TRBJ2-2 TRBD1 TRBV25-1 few TGTGCCAGCAGCTACACAGGGACAGGCGGGGAGCTGTTTTTT CASSYTGTGGELFF
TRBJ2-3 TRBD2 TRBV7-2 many TGTGCCAGCAGCTTCTCTAGCGGGGGCACAGATACGCAGTATTTT CASSFSSGGTDTQYF
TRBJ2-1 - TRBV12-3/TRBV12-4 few TGTGCCAGCAGTTTTGGACTAACTAACAATGAGCAGTTCTTC CASSFGLTNNEQFF
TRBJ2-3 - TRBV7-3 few TGTGCCAGCAGATTAGGGGTTGGAGATACGCAGTATTTT CASRLGVGDTQYF
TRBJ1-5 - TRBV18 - TGTGCCAGCTCCCGGGGGGAGGAGCAGCCCCAGCATTTT CASSRGEEQPQHF
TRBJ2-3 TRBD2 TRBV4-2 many TGTGCCAGCAGCCAACTGAGCGGGGGGCCATCCGATACGCAGTATTTT CASSQLSGGPSDTQYF
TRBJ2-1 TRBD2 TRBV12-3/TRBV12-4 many TGTGCCAGCAGTTTGAGGCTAGCGGGGAGTGAGCAGTTCTTC CASSLRLAGSEQFF
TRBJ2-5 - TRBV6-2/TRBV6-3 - TGTGCCAGCATGATACTCGGAGATGCTTCCCAAGAGACCCAGTACTTC CASMILGDASQETQYF
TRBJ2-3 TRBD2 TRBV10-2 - TGCGCCAGCCGAACCCAACTAGCGGGGTTCCCAGATACGCAGTATTTT CASRTQLAGFPDTQYF
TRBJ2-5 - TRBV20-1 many TGCAGTGCTAGCCTAGGATCAGGGGTAGATGAGACCCAGTACTTC CSASLGSGVDETQYF
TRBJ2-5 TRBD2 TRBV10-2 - TGCGCCAGCAGTAGCGGGGAAGGGACCCAGTACTTC CASSSGEGTQYF
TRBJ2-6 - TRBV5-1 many TGCGCCAGCAGCTTGCGTAGGAGCTCTGGGGCCAACGTCCTGACTTTC CASSLRRSSGANVLTF
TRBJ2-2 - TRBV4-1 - TGCGCCAGCAGCCAACAGGACAGAAACCCGAACACCGGGGAGCTGTTTTTT CASSQQDRNPNTGELFF
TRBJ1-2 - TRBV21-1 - TGTGCCAGCAGCCGCGTACACAGTGAGGGCTGCTATGGCTACACCTTC CASSRVHSEGCYGYTF
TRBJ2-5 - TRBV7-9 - TGTGCCAGCAGCGCACGCGACAAGAGAGAGACCCAGTACTTC CASSARDKRETQYF
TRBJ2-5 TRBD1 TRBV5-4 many TGTGCCAGCAGCCTGGGACAGAAAGAAGAGACCCAGTACTTC CASSLGQKEETQYF
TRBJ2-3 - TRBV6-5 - TGTGCCAGCAGTTACCGACCTCCGCACACAGATACGCAGTATTTT CASSYRPPHTDTQYF
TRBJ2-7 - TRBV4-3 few TGCGCCAGCAGCCAAGAACCCGCGGGTCAAGAGCAGTACTTC CASSQEPAGQEQYF
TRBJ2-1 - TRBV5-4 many TGTGCCAGCAGCTTGGGAGGGGGAGGCTCCTACAATGAGCAGTTCTTC CASSLGGGGSYNEQFF
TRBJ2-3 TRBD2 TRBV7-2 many TGTGCCAGCAGCTTACGGGCTTGGACTAGCGGAGATACGCAGTATTTT CASSLRAWTSGDTQYF
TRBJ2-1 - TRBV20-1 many TGCAGTGCTAGGCAGGGACGCATTGACAATGAGCAGTTCTTC CSARQGRIDNEQFF
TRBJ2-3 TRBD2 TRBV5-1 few TGCGCCAGCAGCTTCAGCGGGGGTAGGGATACGCAGTATTTT CASSFSGGRDTQYF
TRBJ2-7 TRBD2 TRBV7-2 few TGTGCCAGCAGCTTAAGACTAGCGGGGTCCTACGAGCAGTACTTC CASSLRLAGSYEQYF
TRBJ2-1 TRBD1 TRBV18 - TGTGCCAGCTCACCACGACAGGGGAGTTTCAATGAGCAGTTCTTC CASSPRQGSFNEQFF
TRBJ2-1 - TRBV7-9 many TGTGCCAGCAGCTTAGTCTCCCTCAGCTCCTACAATGAGCAGTTCTTC CASSLVSLSSYNEQFF
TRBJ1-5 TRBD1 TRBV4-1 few TGCGCCAGCAGCCACCCGGGACAGGGGCTCAATCAGCCCCAGCATTTT CASSHPGQGLNQPQHF
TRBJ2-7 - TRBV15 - TGTGCCACCAGCAGAGATCAAGGATTCTACGAGCAGTACTTC CATSRDQGFYEQYF
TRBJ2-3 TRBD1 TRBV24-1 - TGTGCCACCAGTGCCTCACCGGGACAGGGGGCCTTGGGCTACCGCGGTACGCAGTATTTT CATSASPGQGALGYRGTQYF
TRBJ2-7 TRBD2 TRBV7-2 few TGTGCCAGCAGCCCCAGACTAGCGGACTACGAGCAGTACTTC CASSPRLADYEQYF
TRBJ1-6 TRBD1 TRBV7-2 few TGTGCCAGCAGCTTAATGGCAGGGGGAAATTCACCCCTCCACTTT CASSLMAGGNSPLHF
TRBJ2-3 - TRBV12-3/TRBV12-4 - TGTGCCAGCACTACCCGTTGGGTCCCACAGTATTTT CASTTRWVPQYF
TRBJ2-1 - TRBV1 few TGCACCAGCAGCCGTACGAGGTATACTAGCGGGGAGAATGAGCAGTTCTTC CTSSRTRYTSGENEQFF
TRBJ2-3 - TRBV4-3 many TGCGCCAGCAGCCAAGAAAATACAGATACGCAGTATTTT CASSQENTDTQYF
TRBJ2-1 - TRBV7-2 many TGTGCCAGCAGCTCCTACCGACAGGATAATGAGCAGTTCTTC CASSSYRQDNEQFF
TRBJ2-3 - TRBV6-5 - TGTGCCAGCAGTTCCTCTCAATTCACTAGTGCCACAGATACGCAGTATTTT CASSSSQFTSATDTQYF
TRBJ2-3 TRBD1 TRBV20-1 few TGCAGTCCTCTAGGTCGGGACAGGGGTTCGTGGGCGCAGTATTTT CSPLGRDRGSWAQYF
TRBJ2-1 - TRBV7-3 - TGTGCCAGCAGCTTAAGCCACCTGGCGGGAAACAATGAGCAGTTCTTC CASSLSHLAGNNEQFF
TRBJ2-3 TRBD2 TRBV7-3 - TGTGCCAGCAGCGCGGGACTAGCGGGGGCCATCACAGATACGCAGTATTTT CASSAGLAGAITDTQYF